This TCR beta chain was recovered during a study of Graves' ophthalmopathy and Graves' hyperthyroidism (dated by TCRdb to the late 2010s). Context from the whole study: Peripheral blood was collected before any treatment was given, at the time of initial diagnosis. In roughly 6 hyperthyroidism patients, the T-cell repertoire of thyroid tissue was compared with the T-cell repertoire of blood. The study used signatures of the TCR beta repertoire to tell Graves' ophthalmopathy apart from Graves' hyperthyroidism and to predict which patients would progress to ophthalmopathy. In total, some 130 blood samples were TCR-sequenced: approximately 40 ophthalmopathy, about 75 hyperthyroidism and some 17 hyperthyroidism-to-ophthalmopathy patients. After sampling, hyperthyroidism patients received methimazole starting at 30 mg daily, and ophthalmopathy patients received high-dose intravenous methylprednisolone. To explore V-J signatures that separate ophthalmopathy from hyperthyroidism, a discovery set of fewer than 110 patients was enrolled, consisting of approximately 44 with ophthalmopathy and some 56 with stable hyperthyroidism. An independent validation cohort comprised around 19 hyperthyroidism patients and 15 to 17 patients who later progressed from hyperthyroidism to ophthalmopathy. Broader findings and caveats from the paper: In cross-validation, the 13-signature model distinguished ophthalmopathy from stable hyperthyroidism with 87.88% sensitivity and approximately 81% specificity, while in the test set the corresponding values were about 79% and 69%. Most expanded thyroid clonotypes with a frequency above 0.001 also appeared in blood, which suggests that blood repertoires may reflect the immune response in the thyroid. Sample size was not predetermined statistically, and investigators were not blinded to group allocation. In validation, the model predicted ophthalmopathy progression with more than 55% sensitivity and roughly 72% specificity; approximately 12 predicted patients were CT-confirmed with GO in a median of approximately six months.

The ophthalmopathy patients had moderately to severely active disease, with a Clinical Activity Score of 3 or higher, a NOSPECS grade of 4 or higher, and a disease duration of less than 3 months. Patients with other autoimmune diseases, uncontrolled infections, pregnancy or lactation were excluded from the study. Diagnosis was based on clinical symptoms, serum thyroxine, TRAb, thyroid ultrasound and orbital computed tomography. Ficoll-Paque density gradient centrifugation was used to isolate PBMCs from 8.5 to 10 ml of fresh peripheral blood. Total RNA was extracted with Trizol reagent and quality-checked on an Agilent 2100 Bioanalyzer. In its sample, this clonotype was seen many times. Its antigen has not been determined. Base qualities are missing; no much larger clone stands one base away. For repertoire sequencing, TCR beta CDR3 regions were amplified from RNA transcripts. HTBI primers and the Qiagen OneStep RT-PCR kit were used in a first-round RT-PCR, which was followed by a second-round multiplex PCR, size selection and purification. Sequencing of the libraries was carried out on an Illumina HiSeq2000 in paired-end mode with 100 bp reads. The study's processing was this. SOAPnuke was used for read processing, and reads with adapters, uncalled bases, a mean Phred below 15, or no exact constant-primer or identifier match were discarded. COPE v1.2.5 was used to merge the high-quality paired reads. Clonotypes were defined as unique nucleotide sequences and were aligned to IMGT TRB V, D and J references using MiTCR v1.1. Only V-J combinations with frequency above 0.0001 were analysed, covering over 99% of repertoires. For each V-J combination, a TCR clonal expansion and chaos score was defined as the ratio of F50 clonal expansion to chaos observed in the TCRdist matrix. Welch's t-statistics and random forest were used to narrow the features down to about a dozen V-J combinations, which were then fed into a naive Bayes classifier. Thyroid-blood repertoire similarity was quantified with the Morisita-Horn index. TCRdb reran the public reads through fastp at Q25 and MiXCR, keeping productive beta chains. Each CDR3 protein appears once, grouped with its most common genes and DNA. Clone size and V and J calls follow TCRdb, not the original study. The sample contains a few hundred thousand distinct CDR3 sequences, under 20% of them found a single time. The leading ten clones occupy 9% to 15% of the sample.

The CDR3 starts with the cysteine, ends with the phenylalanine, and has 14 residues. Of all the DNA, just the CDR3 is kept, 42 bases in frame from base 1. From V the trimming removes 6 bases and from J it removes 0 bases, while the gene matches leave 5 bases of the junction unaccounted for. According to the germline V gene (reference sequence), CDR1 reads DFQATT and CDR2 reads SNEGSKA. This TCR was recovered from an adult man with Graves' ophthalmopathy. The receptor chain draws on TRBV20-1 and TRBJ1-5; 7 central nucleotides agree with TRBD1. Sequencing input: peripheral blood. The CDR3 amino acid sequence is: CSATTGNSNQPQHF. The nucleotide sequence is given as TGCAGTGCCACGACAGGGAATAGCAATCAGCCCCAGCATTTT.